This T cell receptor (beta chain) was sequenced during a study of blood T cell repertoires in COVID-19. About the research overall: Italy, Spain and the United States were the sources of the convalescent and acute COVID-19 samples. From T cells, B-cell-depleted T cells, or PBMCs came the material, which was cDNA or gDNA.

As handled by the study authors: For nucleated cells, counts were estimated from reference gene primer amplification. Sequenced by immunoSEQ multiplex PCR; TCRdb stores in-frame clones only, minus some. V and J calls and clone size come straight from that table; D and trimming were deduced from the DNA. The repertoire consists of under 350,000 clones, with approximately 85% occurring once and the leading ten covering about 7%. CDR3 size: 16 residues. With 2 bases clipped from V and 5 bases from J, the junction kept 6 bases outside the gene matches. Germline-derived CDR1 and CDR2 are MGHRA and YSYEKL.

Specimen: peripheral blood. The sequence was obtained from a human donor in a cohort sampled during active COVID-19. This chain connects TRBV4-1 to TRBJ2-2, with 9 bases fitting TRBD1. The CDR3 coding sequence is TGCGCCAGCAGCCAACAACAGGGGGCCCGGACCGGGGAGCTGTTTTTT. It specifies CASSQQQGARTGELFF.